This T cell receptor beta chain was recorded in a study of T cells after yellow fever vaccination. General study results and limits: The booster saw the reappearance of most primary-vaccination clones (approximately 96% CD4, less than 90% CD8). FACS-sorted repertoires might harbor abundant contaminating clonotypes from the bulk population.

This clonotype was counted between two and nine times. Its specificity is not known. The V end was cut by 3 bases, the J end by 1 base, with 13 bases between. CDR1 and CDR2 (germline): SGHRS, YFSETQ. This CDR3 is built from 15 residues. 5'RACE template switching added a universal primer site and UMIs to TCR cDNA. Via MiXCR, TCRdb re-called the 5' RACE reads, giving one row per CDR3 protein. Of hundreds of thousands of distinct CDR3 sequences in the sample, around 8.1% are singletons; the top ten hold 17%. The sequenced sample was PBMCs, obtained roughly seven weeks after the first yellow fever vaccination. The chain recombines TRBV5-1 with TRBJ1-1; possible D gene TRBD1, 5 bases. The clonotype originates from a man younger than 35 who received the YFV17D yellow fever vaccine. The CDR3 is CASSWAGASNTEAFF. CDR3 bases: TGCGCCAGCAGCTGGGCCGGGGCCTCGAACACTGAAGCTTTCTTT.